The clone carrying this TCR beta chain showed up just a few times. The target antigen is unknown. This CDR3 has 13 amino acids. V lost 3 bases, J lost 5 bases, and 3 bases stayed unmatched. Germline CDR1 reads SGHTA; CDR2 reads FQGNSA. This specimen belongs to a study of beta chain features in type 1 diabetes. Study in general: In age, gender and cell yields, patients were similar to healthy donors. Examined across all samples were just under 110,000,000 sorted cells.

Study results and limitations: A potential PCR bias toward shorter templates would be equal in patient and control samples.

Of the isolated RNA, all was reverse transcribed, and so the sequenced material was expressed TCRB transcripts. TCRdb keeps only in-frame clones here, not all; method: immunoSEQ multiplex PCR. The sample shows about 160,000 clones, approximately 9.1% of them seen only once. What was sequenced was central memory CD4+ T cells from blood. V gene TRBV7-2 combines with J gene TRBJ2-5, with 7 nucleotides matching TRBD1. The TCR comes from a woman aged 18-29 years in good health. As DNA, the CDR3 is TGTGCCAGCAGCTTTAAGGGGGCTGAGACCCAGTACTTC. Encoded protein: CASSFKGAETQYF.